This TCR beta chain was sequenced for a study of CD4 and CD8 cells across lung adenocarcinoma regions. The patients had localized lung adenocarcinoma, a non-small cell subtype. Relative to its sample, this clonotype is medium-sized (0.01 to 0.1%). MiXCR was run by TCRdb on the PCR reads, yielding one entry per CDR3 protein. Of roughly 2,000 distinct CDR3 sequences in the sample, around 50% were seen once. There are 13 residues in the CDR3. Germline CDR1 and CDR2: MNHNS and SASEGT. This TCR derives from a female donor with lung adenocarcinoma. The CD4 and CD8 labels of this study may be unreliable. The sequenced sample consisted of CD4+ T cells from the center of a lung tumor. The chain is built from TRBV6-1 and TRBJ2-1; no clear D. The DNA end lines up better with TRBJ2-7; the J call may be wrong. CDR3 region: CASSNPTSYEQYF. The DNA for the CDR3 is TGTGCCAGTTCTAATCCTACCTCCTACGAGCAGTACTTC.